This T cell receptor (beta chain) was identified during a study of PD-L1 blockade in urothelial cancer. Germline loops: CDR1 MNHNS, CDR2 SASEGT. The ends were cut back, 4 bases at V and 2 bases at J, with 9 bases in the middle. This CDR3 spans 13 amino acids. Data came from immunoSEQ multiplex PCR; TCRdb stores just in-frame clones and leaves some out. The repertoire includes about 39,000 clones, 90% to 95% of them detected once, and approximately 10% sits in the top ten. Time point in this sample: pretreatment peripheral blood. Sequenced here: PBMCs, sampled around atezolizumab (anti-PD-L1) treatment. The chain joins TRBV6-1 to TRBJ2-7; no firm D call. The clonotype comes from a woman aged 55-70 years with urothelial cancer. Here the CDR3 reads CASSVQTTYEQYF. The CDR3 DNA reads as TGTGCCAGCAGTGTACAGACCACCTACGAGCAGTACTTC.